A selection of T cell receptor beta chains follows, all from one sample in a study of shared clonotypes between healthy human individuals. Profiled with immunoSEQ multiplex PCR; TCRdb holds only in-frame clones, not every one. The sample carries around 510,000 clones, about 80% recorded once. The sequenced sample was PBMCs. All receptors derive from a middle-aged woman in good health. Some clones in this sample may be carry-over from other donors' samples. CDR3s include the opening cysteine and the closing phenylalanine or tryptophan. D genes are given only for firm matches. A clone size is listed for some rows: how often the clone was seen (once, few, many), or a class if it is expanded.

few	-	TRBV7-6	TRBJ1-1	CASSLAGNKMNTEAFF	TGTGCCAGCAGCTTAGCAGGGAACAAGATGAACACTGAAGCTTTCTTT
-	TRBD2	TRBV5-4	TRBJ2-7	CASSLGGLAGVQYF	TGTGCCAGCAGCTTGGGGGGCCTAGCGGGCGTGCAGTACTTC
once	-	TRBV4-3	TRBJ2-1	CASSQDLNDEQFF	TGCGCCAGCAGCCAAGACCTTAACGATGAGCAGTTCTTC
-	-	TRBV7-3	TRBJ2-5	CASSLDGGLQETQYF	TGTGCCAGCAGCTTAGACGGGGGGCTACAAGAGACCCAGTACTTC
once	-	TRBV6-6	TRBJ2-3	CASSYSDPRATDTQYF	TGTGCCAGCAGTTACTCGGACCCGCGGGCCACAGATACGCAGTATTTT
-	-	TRBV27	TRBJ2-1	CASSLSFPYNEQFF	TGTGCCAGCAGTTTATCGTTCCCCTACAATGAGCAGTTCTTC
-	-	TRBV29-1	TRBJ2-7	CSVVDSSYEQYF	TGCAGCGTTGTTGACAGCTCCTACGAGCAGTACTTC
-	-	TRBV4-3	TRBJ2-6	CASSPRTGRTSAGANVLTF	TGCGCCAGCAGCCCGCGGACAGGGCGGACTAGTGCTGGGGCCAACGTCCTGACTTTC
-	-	TRBV5-1	TRBJ2-5	CASKGEETQYF	TGCGCCAGCAAAGGGGAGGAGACCCAGTACTTC
-	-	TRBV27	TRBJ2-7	CASSLGRSYEQYF	TGTGCCAGCAGTTTGGGCAGGTCCTACGAGCAGTACTTC
-	-	TRBV7-9	TRBJ2-7	CASSSVSSYEQYF	TGTGCCAGCAGCTCAGTATCTTCCTACGAGCAGTACTTC
once	-	TRBV14	TRBJ1-1	CASSPRTPTEAFF	TGTGCCAGCAGCCCCAGGACACCCACTGAAGCTTTCTTT
-	-	TRBV6-6	TRBJ1-1	CASSTGEGGHEAFF	TGTGCCAGCAGTACGGGAGAGGGGGGGCACGAAGCTTTCTTT
few	-	TRBV5-1	TRBJ1-1	CASSIDGNTEAFF	TGCGCCAGCAGTATCGATGGGAACACTGAAGCTTTCTTT
few	TRBD2	TRBV7-2	TRBJ2-7	CASSLTALAGVYEQYF	TGTGCCAGCAGCCTAACAGCTCTAGCGGGAGTATACGAGCAGTACTTC
few	-	TRBV7-8	TRBJ2-1	CASSLLTSEQFF	TGTGCCAGCAGCCTTCTTACCAGTGAGCAGTTCTTC
-	-	TRBV5-1	TRBJ2-3	CASRSADTQYF	TGCGCCAGCAGGTCTGCAGATACGCAGTATTTT
-	-	TRBV19	TRBJ2-7	CASSRFGSYEQYF	TGTGCCAGTAGTAGGTTTGGCTCCTACGAGCAGTACTTC
-	TRBD2	TRBV6-1	TRBJ2-1	CASRGWRERYNEQFF	TGTGCCAGCAGAGGATGGCGGGAGAGGTACAATGAGCAGTTCTTC
many	-	TRBV15	TRBJ1-1	CATSREGGNTEAFF	TGTGCCACCAGCAGAGAAGGGGGTAACACTGAAGCTTTCTTT
few	TRBD1	TRBV7-3	TRBJ1-2	CASSLGQGAYGYTF	TGTGCCAGCAGTTTAGGACAGGGGGCGTATGGCTACACCTTC
-	-	TRBV10-1	TRBJ2-7	CASSPLGGSEQYF	TGCGCCAGCAGCCCCTTGGGAGGTAGTGAGCAGTACTTC
-	TRBD1	TRBV28	TRBJ2-7	CASSSRTGRRPYEQYF	TGTGCCAGCAGTTCACGGACAGGCCGCCGTCCCTACGAGCAGTACTTC
-	-	TRBV29-1	TRBJ2-7	CSVEGTEYEQYF	TGCAGCGTTGAAGGGACGGAGTACGAGCAGTACTTC
-	TRBD1	TRBV10-3	TRBJ1-1	CAISDRGPREAFF	TGTGCCATCAGCGACAGGGGGCCTAGAGAAGCTTTCTTT
-	TRBD2	TRBV4-3	TRBJ2-2	CASSRGRAPTGELFF	TGCGCCAGCAGCCGCGGGAGGGCCCCGACCGGGGAGCTGTTTTTT
-	-	TRBV10-3	TRBJ1-2	CAITPDPEVGGYTF	TGTGCCATCACCCCGGACCCGGAGGTGGGAGGCTACACCTTC
few	-	TRBV5-1	TRBJ2-1	CASSMDTSRRNEQFF	TGCGCCAGCAGCATGGACACCTCCCGAAGGAATGAGCAGTTCTTC
once	-	TRBV29-1	TRBJ2-7	CSAKDTTYEQYF	TGCAGCGCTAAGGACACGACCTACGAGCAGTACTTC
-	TRBD2	TRBV4-2	TRBJ2-5	CASSQDPGLGASQYF	TGTGCCAGCAGCCAAGATCCGGGACTAGGGGCGTCCCAGTACTTC
-	-	TRBV15	TRBJ2-4	CATRGGGTASLAKNIQYF	TGTGCCACCAGGGGGGGCGGGACAGCGTCTTTAGCCAAAAACATTCAGTACTTC